Following are 17 T cell receptor beta chains from one sample sequenced in a study of beta chain features in type 1 diabetes. Study outcomes and limitations: There was a moderate but significant shortening of TCRB CDR3s in all four CD4+ subsets of Type 1 diabetes patients.

Sequenced material consisted of expressed TCRB transcripts (all of the isolated RNA was reverse transcribed). The data were produced by immunoSEQ multiplex PCR, yet TCRdb's version contains in-frame clones alone and is incomplete. The sample consists of about 150,000 clones, approximately 7.9% of them appearing once. Their specific antigens are unknown. The sample consisted of central memory CD4+ T cells from blood. The receptors were sampled from a man aged 18 to 29 with type 1 diabetes.

There are a few counts of this clone. The V and J genes are TRBV19 and TRBJ2-1; a weak D match, TRBD2 (5 bases). V lost 11 bases to trimming and J lost 9 bases, with 23 bases between them. CDR1 and CDR2 from the germline V gene are LNHDA and SQIVND (reference sequence). The CDR3 consists of 14 residues. The CDR3 DNA is TGTGCCCTACTGGAGGAACTAGTTAAGATTGAGCAGTTCTTC. Its protein is CALLEELVKIEQFF.

The V and J genes are TRBV27 and TRBJ2-7; 7 nucleotides align to TRBD1. Germline-derived CDR1 and CDR2 are MNHEY and SMNVEV (reference sequence). The V segment lost 4 bases and the J segment 2 bases; nucleotides outside the gene matches: 5. The CDR3 spans 14 residues. The CDR3 region is CASSSSDRAYEQYF. The CDR3 nucleotides are TGTGCCAGCAGTTCTTCCGACAGGGCCTACGAGCAGTACTTC.

The rearrangement joins TRBV4-3 to TRBJ2-3; 8 nucleotides line up with TRBD2. This CDR3 has 15 residues. Germline V gives CDR1 LGHNA, CDR2 YSLEER. Germline trimming cut 0 bases from V and 3 bases from J; bases unmatched to any gene: 2. The CDR3 region is CASSQEAGGTDTQYF. CDR3 nucleotides: TGCGCCAGCAGCCAAGAGGCGGGGGGTACAGATACGCAGTATTTT.

V is TRBV25-1 and J is TRBJ1-5, with TRBD1 as a possible D gene (5 bases). Trimming cost V 6 bases and J 0 bases, with 9 bases left between them. CDR1 and CDR2 (germline): MGHDK, SYGVNS. The CDR3 sequence is 14 residues long. CDR3 protein: CASSLRDSNQPQHF. CDR3 DNA: TGTGCCAGCAGCCTCAGGGATAGCAATCAGCCCCAGCATTTT. Complete variable domain (other parts from reference TRBV25-1 and TRBJ1-5): EADIYQTPRYLVIGTGKKITLECSQTMGHDKMYWYQQDPGMELHLIHYSYGVNSTEKGDLSSESTVSRIRTEHFPLTLESARPSHTSQYLCASSLRDSNQPQHFGDGTRLSIL.

The chain joins TRBV27 to TRBJ2-3; TRBD2 might be the D (5 bases). Trimming removed 6 bases at V and 6 bases at J, with 13 bases between. Germline-derived CDR1 and CDR2 are MNHEY and SMNVEV (reference sequence). The CDR3 is 13 amino acids. CDR3 in amino acids: CASSVRRSDTQYF. DNA for the CDR3: TGTGCCAGCAGCGTAAGGAGGTCGGATACGCAGTATTTT.

This clone was seen a few times. The sample contains more than one DNA sequence encoding this CDR3. V is TRBV2 and J is TRBJ2-5; 7 bases match TRBD2. The CDR3 runs 11 residues. Germline CDR1 and CDR2: SNHLY and FYNNEI. V lost 7 bases and J lost 4; bases outside the gene matches: 0. The CDR3 DNA follows: TGTGCCAGCATAGCGGGAGAGACCCAGTACTTC. Residues: CASIAGETQYF.

This clone was seen a handful of times. The rearrangement joins TRBV11-3 to TRBJ2-3; 16 nucleotides align to TRBD2. J gave up 0 bases and V 5 bases, and 8 bases lay outside the gene matches. This CDR3 comprises 19 residues. The germline gives CDR1 SGHNT, CDR2 YENEEA. The CDR3 DNA reads TGTGCCAGCAGCCTCGGGACTAGCGGGGGGGCCTATAGCACAGATACGCAGTATTTT. Translating gives CASSLGTSGGAYSTDTQYF.

The J gene is TRBJ2-3, the V gene TRBV7-2; 9 bases match TRBD2. The CDR3 is 15 amino acids. CDR1 SGHTA and CDR2 FQGNSA come from the germline V gene. The junction had 13 bases not matched to a gene; V was cut back by 6 bases and J by 9 bases. The CDR3 nucleotides are TGTGCCAGCAGTTTGTCGGGCGGGGGGGAACGGACGCAGTATTTT. Protein sequence: CASSLSGGGERTQYF.

J is TRBJ1-2 and V is TRBV20-1, with no clear D. Germline V gives CDR1 DFQATT, CDR2 SNEGSKA (reference sequence). This CDR3 contains 11 residues. Deletions cut 6 bases from V and 8 bases from J, with 13 bases between. CDR3 bases: TGCAGTGCCGTCCGGGATGGGGGCTACACCTTC. This gives the protein CSAVRDGGYTF.

The chain has TRBV29-1 and TRBJ2-1; TRBD2 agrees at 11 bases. The CDR3 has 14 amino acids. Germline V gives CDR1 SQVTM, CDR2 ANQGSEA. V lost 4 bases and J lost 9; bases outside the gene matches: 8. The CDR3 DNA is TGCAGCGTTGTATCTAGCGGGAGGTCCCCTGAGCAGTTCTTC. Translating gives CSVVSSGRSPEQFF.

This clone has just a few counts. The chain is built from TRBV30 and TRBJ1-6, with D maybe TRBD1 (5 bases). The V and J ends lost 4 bases and 6 bases respectively, with 10 bases between them. The CDR3 runs to 13 residues. CDR1 is GTSNPN and CDR2 is SVGIG in the germline V gene (reference sequence). The CDR3 region is CAWTAGRNSPLHF. The DNA of the CDR3 is TGTGCCTGGACGGCAGGGCGTAATTCACCCCTCCACTTT.

The chain joins TRBV2 to TRBJ2-5, with TRBD1 identical over 10 bases. This CDR3 region has 10 residues. Germline CDR1 SNHLY, CDR2 FYNNEI. V dropped 8 bases and J dropped 14; count of bases not matched to a gene: 5. CDR3 protein: CASGGQGPYF. In DNA form, the CDR3 reads TGTGCCAGCGGGGGACAGGGGCCTTACTTC.

This clone was seen repeatedly, ten times or more. The chain links TRBV15 to TRBJ1-3; D not certain. Trimming left V 1 base short and J 3 bases short, with 10 bases between. Germline CDR1 LNHNV, CDR2 YYDKDF (reference sequence). The CDR3 covers 15 residues. CDR3 nucleotide sequence: TGTGCCACCAGCAGAGCGGGAGGGTATGGAAACACCATATATTTT. This sequence encodes CATSRAGGYGNTIYF.

The genes are TRBV18 and TRBJ2-7; TRBD2 aligns across 10 bases. Germline V gene data show CDR1 as KGHSH and CDR2 as LQKENI. V lost 5 bases and J lost 2; bases outside the gene matches: 6. This CDR3 spans 15 amino acids. The CDR3 DNA follows: TGTGCCAGCTCAAGTAGCGGGAGGCCAGCCTACGAGCAGTACTTC. Protein sequence: CASSSSGRPAYEQYF.

The chain couples TRBV10-1 to TRBJ2-3; D possibly corresponds to TRBD2 (5 bases). This CDR3 spans 13 amino acids. V dropped 4 bases and J dropped 1 base, with 6 bases sitting between them. Germline-derived CDR1 and CDR2 are WNHNN and SYGVQD (reference sequence). The CDR3, as DNA: TGCGCCAGCAGTGTAGCGCGCACAGATACGCAGTATTTT. It encodes CASSVARTDTQYF.

This clone was seen more than once but under ten times. The chain employs TRBV28 and TRBJ2-1, with 11 bases matching TRBD2. CDR1 and CDR2 (germline): MDHEN, SYDVKM. With V trimmed by 9 bases and J by 4 bases, 5 bases remained unmatched. This CDR3 is 14 amino acids long. The CDR3 region is CASRLAGNYNEQFF. In DNA, the CDR3 is TGTGCCAGTCGACTAGCGGGAAATTACAATGAGCAGTTCTTC.

This clone was detected only a few times. The V and J genes are TRBV4-1 and TRBJ2-7; D perhaps matches TRBD2 (6 bases). V gave up 1 base and J gave up 6 bases, with 16 bases separating them. Germline V gene data show CDR1 as MGHRA and CDR2 as YSYEKL. The CDR3 covers 15 residues. For the CDR3, the DNA is TGCGCCAGCAGCCAAGGCGCAAGCGGGCCACTCGAGCAGTACTTC. Translated, it gives CASSQGASGPLEQYF.